This T cell receptor (beta chain) is drawn from a study of cytomegalovirus exposure and HLA in healthy donors. Study at large: As an earlier analysis found, 150 million to 200 million T cells yielded around 110 million unique TCR beta sequences.

The PCR employed 60 Vbeta primers together with 13 Jbeta primers. TCRdb keeps only in-frame clones here, not all; method: immunoSEQ multiplex PCR. This sample has more than 150,000 clones, with over 65% found just once. Findings and caveats of the study: As confirmed in vitro, a few CMV-associated chains were specific for CMV antigens.

V shed 3 bases and J 8 bases; nucleotides not matched to a gene: 18. The CDR3 has 17 residues. Germline-derived CDR1 and CDR2 are GTSNPN and SVGIG (reference sequence). Donors likely had unrecorded immune exposures despite being nominally healthy when sampled. This clone was recorded only once. Its antigen is as yet unknown. Sequencing was done on a sample of PBMCs. The TCR was taken from a young man in good health and CMV-seronegative. This chain links TRBV30 with TRBJ1-4; 7 bases match TRBD1. Written as DNA, the CDR3 is TGTGCCTGGAGCGTCCAAACAGGGGCCTCCCCGGGCGAAAAACTGTTTTTT. It encodes CAWSVQTGASPGEKLFF.